The following is a T cell receptor (beta chain) sequence with its context. These data originate in a study of blood T cell repertoires in COVID-19. Profiled with immunoSEQ multiplex PCR; TCRdb holds only in-frame clones, not every one. The sample shows 250,000 to 300,000 clones, roughly 90% of them seen only once. The CDR3 covers 14 residues. Germline CDR1 and CDR2: SGHDT and YYEEEE. Trimming took 1 base from V and 7 from J, leaving 14 bases between them. Sequencing was done on a sample of peripheral blood. This sequence was found in a woman in her 40s who had recovered from COVID-19. This rearrangement joins TRBV5-6 to TRBJ1-2; no reliable D call. CDR3: CASSLTAAGFGYTF. Here the CDR3 DNA reads TGTGCCAGCAGCTTGACAGCCGCCGGTTTTGGCTACACCTTC.